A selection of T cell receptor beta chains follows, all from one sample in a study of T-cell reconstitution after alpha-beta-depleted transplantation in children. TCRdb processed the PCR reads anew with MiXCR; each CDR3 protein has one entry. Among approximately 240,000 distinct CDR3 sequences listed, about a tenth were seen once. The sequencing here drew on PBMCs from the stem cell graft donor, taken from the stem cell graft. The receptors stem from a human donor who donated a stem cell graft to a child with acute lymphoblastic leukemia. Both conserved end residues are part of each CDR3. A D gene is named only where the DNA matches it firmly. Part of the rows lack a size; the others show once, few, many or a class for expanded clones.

CDR3aa: CAISEGTIISNQPQHF
CDR3nt: TGTGCCATCAGTGAGGGGACAATTATTAGCAATCAGCCCCAGCATTTT
abundance: -
j_gene: TRBJ1-5
v_gene: TRBV10-3
d_gene: -

CDR3aa: CASSLGDRQYF
CDR3nt: TGCGCCAGCAGCTTGGGGGACAGGCAGTACTTC
abundance: -
j_gene: TRBJ2-7
v_gene: TRBV5-1
d_gene: TRBD1

CDR3aa: CAISETTSGVNTGELFF
CDR3nt: TGTGCCATCAGTGAAACTACTAGCGGGGTTAACACCGGGGAGCTGTTTTTT
abundance: many
j_gene: TRBJ2-2
v_gene: TRBV10-3
d_gene: TRBD2

CDR3aa: CASSIQGNSQYF
CDR3nt: TGCGCCAGCAGCATCCAGGGTAATTCGCAGTATTTT
abundance: many
j_gene: TRBJ2-3
v_gene: TRBV5-1
d_gene: -

CDR3aa: CASSLRGGSNQPQHF
CDR3nt: TGTGCCAGCAGTTTAAGGGGGGGTAGCAATCAGCCCCAGCATTTT
abundance: many
j_gene: TRBJ1-5
v_gene: TRBV12-3/TRBV12-4
d_gene: -

CDR3aa: CSAHGTANIQYF
CDR3nt: TGCAGTGCCCACGGGACAGCGAACATTCAGTACTTC
abundance: few
j_gene: TRBJ2-4
v_gene: TRBV20-1
d_gene: TRBD1

CDR3aa: CASSGQGAGQPQHF
CDR3nt: TGCGCCAGCAGTGGACAGGGGGCGGGTCAGCCCCAGCATTTT
abundance: -
j_gene: TRBJ1-5
v_gene: TRBV10-2
d_gene: TRBD1

CDR3aa: CASKRPGRNTEAFF
CDR3nt: TGTGCCAGCAAAAGGCCAGGGAGGAACACTGAAGCTTTCTTT
abundance: many
j_gene: TRBJ1-1
v_gene: TRBV7-2
d_gene: -

CDR3aa: CASSQASGGLYNEQFF
CDR3nt: TGTGCCAGCAGCCAGGCTAGCGGGGGGCTCTACAATGAGCAGTTCTTC
abundance: -
j_gene: TRBJ2-1
v_gene: TRBV14
d_gene: TRBD2

CDR3aa: CASSYSRILQTQYF
CDR3nt: TGTGCCAGCAGTTACTCGAGGATATTGCAGACCCAGTACTTC
abundance: few
j_gene: TRBJ2-5
v_gene: TRBV6-5
d_gene: -

CDR3aa: CASQITGTGESYEQYF
CDR3nt: TGTGCCAGCCAAATAACCGGGACAGGGGAATCCTACGAGCAGTACTTC
abundance: -
j_gene: TRBJ2-7
v_gene: TRBV27
d_gene: TRBD1

CDR3aa: CASSFAGGDFTRGTQYF
CDR3nt: TGCGCCAGCAGCTTCGCGGGGGGGGATTTTACGCGGGGGACCCAGTACTTC
abundance: -
j_gene: TRBJ2-5
v_gene: TRBV5-1
d_gene: TRBD2

CDR3aa: CATTQIPGQGETQYF
CDR3nt: TGTGCCACGACACAGATTCCGGGACAGGGGGAGACCCAGTACTTC
abundance: -
j_gene: TRBJ2-5
v_gene: TRBV15
d_gene: TRBD1

CDR3aa: CASSLEQVHNEQFF
CDR3nt: TGTGCCAGCAGTTTAGAACAGGTCCACAATGAGCAGTTCTTC
abundance: -
j_gene: TRBJ2-1
v_gene: TRBV12-3/TRBV12-4
d_gene: -

CDR3aa: CASSSLWGTGGSGANVLTF
CDR3nt: TGTGCCAGCAGCTCTCTCTGGGGGACAGGGGGCTCTGGGGCCAACGTCCTGACTTTC
abundance: -
j_gene: TRBJ2-6
v_gene: TRBV11-2
d_gene: TRBD1

CDR3aa: CTSSQDTDVQCF
CDR3nt: TGCACCAGCAGCCAAGACACAGATGTGCAGTGCTTC
abundance: -
j_gene: TRBJ2-1
v_gene: TRBV1
d_gene: -

CDR3aa: CSAPSVSGQSYSNQPQHF
CDR3nt: TGCAGTGCTCCAAGCGTCTCCGGACAGAGCTATAGCAATCAGCCCCAGCATTTT
abundance: many
j_gene: TRBJ1-5
v_gene: TRBV20-1
d_gene: -

CDR3aa: CASSLGYWIRNTEAFF
CDR3nt: TGTGCCAGCAGTTTAGGGTACTGGATCCGGAACACTGAAGCTTTCTTT
abundance: many
j_gene: TRBJ1-1
v_gene: TRBV12-3/TRBV12-4
d_gene: -

CDR3aa: CATSGGTARDEQFF
CDR3nt: TGTGCCACCAGTGGGGGGACAGCTAGGGATGAGCAGTTCTTC
abundance: many
j_gene: TRBJ2-1
v_gene: TRBV24-1
d_gene: TRBD1

CDR3aa: CASHLRSRTDTQYF
CDR3nt: TGTGCCAGCCACCTACGGTCCCGCACAGATACGCAGTATTTT
abundance: -
j_gene: TRBJ2-3
v_gene: TRBV12-3/TRBV12-4
d_gene: -

CDR3aa: CSVEEIQGLETQYF
CDR3nt: TGCAGCGTTGAAGAAATCCAGGGTTTAGAGACCCAGTACTTC
abundance: many
j_gene: TRBJ2-5
v_gene: TRBV29-1
d_gene: -

CDR3aa: CASSYSVSRVTYEQYF
CDR3nt: TGTGCCAGCAGTTACTCGGTCTCCAGGGTCACTTACGAGCAGTACTTC
abundance: few
j_gene: TRBJ2-7
v_gene: TRBV6-5
d_gene: -

CDR3aa: CASRGTGHLYGYTF
CDR3nt: TGTGCCAGCAGGGGGACAGGACACCTCTATGGCTACACCTTC
abundance: -
j_gene: TRBJ1-2
v_gene: TRBV27
d_gene: TRBD1

CDR3aa: CASSPRGDGVYEQYF
CDR3nt: TGCGCCAGCAGCCCGCGGGGGGACGGGGTTTACGAACAGTACTTC
abundance: -
j_gene: TRBJ2-7
v_gene: TRBV5-1
d_gene: TRBD2

CDR3aa: CASSQVRDLRTF
CDR3nt: TGCGCCAGCAGCCAAGTTAGGGACCTGCGCACCTTC
abundance: many
j_gene: TRBJ1-2
v_gene: TRBV4-1
d_gene: -

CDR3aa: CASSLSQEGYTF
CDR3nt: TGTGCCAGCAGCTTATCACAGGAGGGCTACACCTTC
abundance: few
j_gene: TRBJ1-2
v_gene: TRBV7-9
d_gene: -

CDR3aa: CASSSGLAGPQETQYF
CDR3nt: TGCGCCAGCAGCTCCGGACTAGCGGGGCCGCAAGAGACCCAGTACTTC
abundance: -
j_gene: TRBJ2-5
v_gene: TRBV5-1
d_gene: TRBD2

CDR3aa: CASSPTDRYYGYTF
CDR3nt: TGTGCCAGCAGTCCCACCGACAGGTACTATGGCTACACCTTC
abundance: -
j_gene: TRBJ1-2
v_gene: TRBV6-1
d_gene: -

CDR3aa: CASGGSYGYTF
CDR3nt: TGTGCCAGCGGGGGGAGCTATGGCTACACCTTC
abundance: many
j_gene: TRBJ1-2
v_gene: TRBV12-3/TRBV12-4
d_gene: -

CDR3aa: CSASGLAGGRPSNTGELFF
CDR3nt: TGCAGTGCTAGCGGACTAGCGGGGGGCCGACCCAGCAACACCGGGGAGCTGTTTTTT
abundance: -
j_gene: TRBJ2-2
v_gene: TRBV20-1
d_gene: TRBD2

CDR3aa: CSASVGDPSYEQFF
CDR3nt: TGCAGTGCTAGCGTCGGGGACCCGAGTTATGAGCAGTTCTTC
abundance: many
j_gene: TRBJ2-1
v_gene: TRBV20-1
d_gene: -

CDR3aa: CASSSRGARGNTIYF
CDR3nt: TGTGCCAGCAGCTCCCGGGGGGCGCGAGGAAACACCATATATTTT
abundance: -
j_gene: TRBJ1-3
v_gene: TRBV7-6
d_gene: -

CDR3aa: CASSLGGLALSYNEQFF
CDR3nt: TGCGCCAGCAGCTTGGGGGGACTAGCGCTCTCCTACAATGAGCAGTTCTTC
abundance: -
j_gene: TRBJ2-1
v_gene: TRBV5-1
d_gene: TRBD2

CDR3aa: CASSQDLRVFFPGELFF
CDR3nt: TGTGCCAGCAGCCAAGACCTCCGGGTATTCTTTCCCGGGGAGCTGTTTTTT
abundance: -
j_gene: TRBJ2-2
v_gene: TRBV14
d_gene: -

CDR3aa: CSSPGGTSTDTQYF
CDR3nt: TGCAGTAGCCCTGGGGGAACTAGCACAGATACGCAGTATTTT
abundance: few
j_gene: TRBJ2-3
v_gene: TRBV20-1
d_gene: -

CDR3aa: CASSLAGGKGYEQYF
CDR3nt: TGTGCCAGCAGCTTAGCTGGGGGGAAGGGATACGAGCAGTACTTC
abundance: many
j_gene: TRBJ2-7
v_gene: TRBV11-2
d_gene: -

CDR3aa: CASSPSPVGPAKGNQPQHF
CDR3nt: TGTGCCAGCAGCCCCAGCCCTGTTGGGCCAGCCAAGGGCAATCAGCCCCAGCATTTT
abundance: -
j_gene: TRBJ1-5
v_gene: TRBV11-1
d_gene: -

CDR3aa: CASSPPGQTMRVF
CDR3nt: TGTGCCAGCAGCCCACCGGGACAGACTATGCGCGTCTTC
abundance: many
j_gene: TRBJ2-1
v_gene: TRBV3-1
d_gene: TRBD1

CDR3aa: CSVGTANTEAFF
CDR3nt: TGCAGCGTGGGGACGGCGAACACTGAAGCTTTCTTT
abundance: -
j_gene: TRBJ1-1
v_gene: TRBV29-1
d_gene: -